This is a list of T cell receptor beta chains from one sample in a study of shared clonotypes between healthy human individuals. Only in-frame clones appear in the TCRdb table, and some are missing; sequencing was by immunoSEQ multiplex PCR. The sample includes under 2.5 million clones, less than 95% seen only once; the top ten take approximately 0.41%. Sequenced: naive CD4+ T cells from PBMCs. The receptors derive from a man between 18 and 29 years old in good health. Some clones in this sample may be carry-over from other donors' samples. Each CDR3 is given with its conserved first and last residue. A D gene is named only where the DNA matches it firmly. The listing skips clone size in some rows; elsewhere it reads once, few, many or a size class.

CDR3 DNA	CDR3 protein	V gene	J gene	clone size	D gene
TGTGCCAGCAGCCCGGAGTTGAGACAGACCTACGAGCAGTACTTC	CASSPELRQTYEQYF	TRBV5-5	TRBJ2-7	.	.
TGTGCCAGCAGCTTAATCGGACAGGGCCCCTACGAGCAGTACTTC	CASSLIGQGPYEQYF	TRBV7-2	TRBJ2-7	.	TRBD1
TGCGCCAGCAGCTTGGTACCAACTACTTCCTACGAGCAGTACTTC	CASSLVPTTSYEQYF	TRBV5-1	TRBJ2-7	.	.
TGTGCCACCAGCAGAGATGTAGTTAGCGGGAAGGGGGAGCTGTTTTTT	CATSRDVVSGKGELFF	TRBV15	TRBJ2-2	.	TRBD2
TGCAGTGACAGTGACCGGATCTTC	CSDSDRIF	TRBV20-1	TRBJ2-1	.	.
TGCAGCGTTTTAGGTGCAACTAATGAAAAACTGTTTTTT	CSVLGATNEKLFF	TRBV29-1	TRBJ1-4	.	.
TGTGCCAGCAGCGTGGTTTCGTCCAGCCAAGAGACCCAGTACTTC	CASSVVSSSQETQYF	TRBV5-4	TRBJ2-5	.	.
TGCAGCGTTGTCGAGGGACCCCAATACGAGCAGTACTTC	CSVVEGPQYEQYF	TRBV29-1	TRBJ2-7	once	.
TGTGCCAGTAGTATCGGGGGACCCTACAATGAGCAGTTCTTC	CASSIGGPYNEQFF	TRBV19	TRBJ2-1	.	.
TGCGCCAGCAGTCCCAACTCGCAGGGGGCCCAAGAGACCCAGTACTTC	CASSPNSQGAQETQYF	TRBV23-1	TRBJ2-5	.	TRBD1
TGTGCCAGCAGTGAAAGGAAGGGGGGGACTAGAGGAGAGACCCAGTACTTC	CASSERKGGTRGETQYF	TRBV6-1	TRBJ2-5	.	TRBD2
TGTGCCAGCAGCGAGGGGCCCAGTTACGAGCAGTACTTC	CASSEGPSYEQYF	TRBV7-2	TRBJ2-7	.	.
TGTGCCAGCAGTTACGAGGCTAGCGGGGGGACAGATACGCAGTATTTT	CASSYEASGGTDTQYF	TRBV6-6	TRBJ2-3	once	TRBD2
TGTGCCAGCAGCTTAGCTATAGCCGGGGAGCTGTTTTTT	CASSLAIAGELFF	TRBV11-3	TRBJ2-2	.	.
TGCGCCAGCAGCTTGGTGGCGGGACCTTACAATGAGCAGTTCTTC	CASSLVAGPYNEQFF	TRBV5-1	TRBJ2-1	.	.
TGTGCCAGTAGTACCCGGACTAGCGCCCTTGGAGAGACCCAGTACTTC	CASSTRTSALGETQYF	TRBV19	TRBJ2-5	.	TRBD2
TGTGCCAGCAGTTTATGGGAACTAGCGGGAGGGGAAGGCAGAGATACGCAGTATTTT	CASSLWELAGGEGRDTQYF	TRBV28	TRBJ2-3	.	TRBD2
TGTGCCAGCAGCCCCAGGGGGAGCGGCGAGACCCAGTACTTC	CASSPRGSGETQYF	TRBV7-3	TRBJ2-5	.	TRBD1
TGTGCTCTGGGGCGGGAGGGCTTGTACGAGCAGTACTTC	CALGREGLYEQYF	TRBV30	TRBJ2-7	.	TRBD2
TGTGCCAGCAGTGAAGAGGGGCACGCGGGTGGGGAGCTGTTTTTT	CASSEEGHAGGELFF	TRBV2	TRBJ2-2	.	.
TGCGCCAGCAGCCCCGACAGGGGGCGAGATCAGCCCCAGCATTTT	CASSPDRGRDQPQHF	TRBV5-1	TRBJ1-5	.	TRBD1
TGTGCCAGCAGCTTAGCGGGCATATCCGTCTACAATGAGCAGTTCTTC	CASSLAGISVYNEQFF	TRBV13	TRBJ2-1	.	.
TGTGCCAGCAGCCCCGATGTCCTAGCAGGCGAGCAGTACTTC	CASSPDVLAGEQYF	TRBV9	TRBJ2-7	.	.
TGCAGCGTTCCCCGGGACAGGGGAGTTCAAGAGACCCAGTACTTC	CSVPRDRGVQETQYF	TRBV29-1	TRBJ2-5	.	TRBD1
TGTGCCAGCAGCGGGTGGAGTAGCACAGATACGCAGTATTTT	CASSGWSSTDTQYF	TRBV5-4	TRBJ2-3	.	.
TGTGCCAGCAGTTACGGGGGTCTCTCCTACAATGAGCAGTTCTTC	CASSYGGLSYNEQFF	TRBV6-6	TRBJ2-1	.	.